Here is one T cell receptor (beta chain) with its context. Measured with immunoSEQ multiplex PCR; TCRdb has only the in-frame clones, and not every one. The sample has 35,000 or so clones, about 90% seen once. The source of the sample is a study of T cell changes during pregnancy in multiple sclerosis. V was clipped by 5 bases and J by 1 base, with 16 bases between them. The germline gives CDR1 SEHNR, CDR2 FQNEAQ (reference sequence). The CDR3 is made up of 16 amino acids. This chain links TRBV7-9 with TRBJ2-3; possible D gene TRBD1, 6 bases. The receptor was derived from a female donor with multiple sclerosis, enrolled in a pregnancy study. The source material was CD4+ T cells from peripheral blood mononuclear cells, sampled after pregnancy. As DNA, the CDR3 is TGTGCCAGCAGCCCCTGGACAGTCCTAGGCACAGATACGCAGTATTTT. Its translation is CASSPWTVLGTDTQYF.